This is a list of T cell receptor beta chains from one sample in a study of blood T cell repertoires in COVID-19. Sequenced by immunoSEQ multiplex PCR; TCRdb stores in-frame clones only, minus some. This sample has over 80,000 clones, with around nine tenths found just once. The sequencing input was peripheral blood. The receptors originated from a woman aged 80 or older with acute or convalescent COVID-19. CDR3s include the opening cysteine and the closing phenylalanine or tryptophan. D genes are given only for firm matches. Only some rows state a clone size, as once, few, many or a class for expanded clones.

v_call	j_call	d_call	clone_size	cdr3_nt	cdr3_aa
TRBV6-6	TRBJ2-5	TRBD1	NA	TGTGCCAGCAGGCCCCCACCGGGACAGGGGCAAGAGACCCAGTACTTC	CASRPPPGQGQETQYF
TRBV28	TRBJ1-4	NA	NA	TGTGCCAGCGGAGACGGCTACGAAAAACTGTTTTTT	CASGDGYEKLFF
TRBV9	TRBJ2-5	NA	NA	TGTGCCAGCAGCGTAGGGTCAGTCCAAGAGACCCAGTACTTC	CASSVGSVQETQYF
TRBV18	TRBJ1-3	NA	NA	TGTGCCAGCTCACGCGACGGAGGCTCTGGAAACACCATATATTTT	CASSRDGGSGNTIYF
TRBV7-9	TRBJ2-3	NA	NA	TGTGCCACCCAACAGGGCTGGTTAAGCACAGATACGCAGTATTTT	CATQQGWLSTDTQYF
TRBV18	TRBJ1-6	NA	once	TGTGCCAGCTCACCATCATCAGGGCTTAATTCACCCCTCCACTTT	CASSPSSGLNSPLHF
TRBV5-1	TRBJ2-3	NA	NA	TGCGCCAGCAGCTGGGTGGGGCGGGACGACGGAGATACGCAGTATTTT	CASSWVGRDDGDTQYF
TRBV7-6	TRBJ2-3	NA	NA	TGTGCCAGCAGCTTAGGGTCTAGCGCCACAGATACGCAGTATTTT	CASSLGSSATDTQYF
TRBV11-2	TRBJ1-3	TRBD1	NA	TGTGCCAGCAGCTGGACAGGGGATACAGGAAACACCATATATTTT	CASSWTGDTGNTIYF
TRBV5-8	TRBJ1-3	NA	NA	TGTGCCGGCCCAGGTTCCTCCTCTGGAAACACCATATATTTT	CAGPGSSSGNTIYF
TRBV4-1	TRBJ1-2	NA	NA	TGCGCCAGCAGCCAAGATCTTCGGGGGTTAATCCATGGCTACACCTTC	CASSQDLRGLIHGYTF
TRBV12-3/TRBV12-4	TRBJ2-2	NA	NA	TGTGCCAGCAGATTGACAGTTTTCGGGGAGCTGTTTTTT	CASRLTVFGELFF
TRBV3-1/TRBV3-2	TRBJ1-4	TRBD1	NA	TGTGCCAGCAGCCAGGGACAGGCAACTAATGAAAAACTGTTTTTT	CASSQGQATNEKLFF
TRBV5-6	TRBJ2-5	TRBD2	NA	TGTGCCAGCAGCCCCTCCCCGGGGGGGCAGGAGACCCAGTACTTC	CASSPSPGGQETQYF
TRBV5-1	TRBJ2-1	TRBD2	NA	TGCGCCAGCAGCTTGGCCGTGTGGGTAGCGGGGGCCGAGCAGTTCTTC	CASSLAVWVAGAEQFF